A single sample gave rise to the 26 T cell receptor beta chains below, sequenced in a study of T cells in narcolepsy. TCRdb keeps only in-frame clones here, not all; method: immunoSEQ multiplex PCR. Among over 15,000 clones listed, 80% to 90% were seen once. Specimen: memory (CD45RA-) CD4+ T cells from blood. The source of these receptors is a human donor in good health.

V usage is TRBV6-5 and J usage is TRBJ2-7, with D possibly being TRBD1 (6 bases). CDR1 MNHEY and CDR2 SVGAGI come from the germline V gene. The CDR3 covers 13 residues. V was clipped by 5 bases and J by 3 bases, with 11 bases between them. Here the CDR3 reads CASSRTDYYEQYF. CDR3 DNA sequence: TGTGCCAGCAGTCGGACAGACTACTACGAGCAGTACTTC.

V gene TRBV5-1 combines with J gene TRBJ1-1; no reliable D call. The CDR3 contains 13 residues. Trimming shortened V by 6 bases and J by 8 bases, and 17 bases separated the two germline ends. Germline V gene sequence: CDR1 SGHRS, CDR2 YFSETQ. The DNA for the CDR3 is TGCGCCAGCATGTTGACCGGGAGCTCGGAAGCTTTCTTT. This encodes CASMLTGSSEAFF.

CDR3 nucleotides: TGCAGCCTCAAGCGGGGGAGCACAGATACGCAGTATTTT. Encoded protein: CSLKRGSTDTQYF. V is TRBV29-1 and J is TRBJ2-3; 8 bases fit TRBD2. The germline V gene encodes CDR1 SQVTM and CDR2 ANQGSEA. Trimming cost V 8 bases and J 0 bases; bases outside gene matches: 4. The CDR3 consists of 13 residues.

The rearrangement uses TRBV6-1 and TRBJ1-6, with 9 nucleotides matching TRBD1. This CDR3 comprises 14 residues. CDR1 and CDR2 (germline): MNHNS, SASEGT. Trimming at V came to 6 bases and at J to 10 bases, leaving 7 bases not matched to a gene. For the CDR3, the DNA is TGTGCCAGCAGCGGAAGACAGGGGGAATCACCCCTCCACTTT. Amino acid sequence: CASSGRQGESPLHF.

Of note for this clone: The same CDR3 arises from other DNA sequences in this sample as well. The rearrangement links TRBV6-5 to TRBJ1-1; D call uncertain. This CDR3 has 12 amino acids. V lost 8 bases, J lost 0 bases, and 7 bases lay in between. Looked up from germline, CDR1 is MNHEY and CDR2 is SVGAGI. CDR3 sequence (DNA): TGTGCCAGCCGAGACGTGAACACTGAAGCTTTCTTT. Residues: CASRDVNTEAFF.

The CDR3 region has the DNA TGTGCCAGCAGTGAAGTGTGGGGGAGCTATGGCTACACCTTC. It translates to CASSEVWGSYGYTF. The chain is built from TRBV6-1 and TRBJ1-2; D might be TRBD1 (5 bases). Trimming removed 1 base at V and 4 bases at J, with 10 bases between. Germline V gives CDR1 MNHNS, CDR2 SASEGT. This CDR3 region has 14 residues.

J is TRBJ1-5 and V is TRBV6-1; 9 bases line up with TRBD1. This CDR3 has 15 amino acids. With 6 bases clipped from V and 2 bases from J, the junction kept 5 bases outside the gene matches. Per germline, CDR1 MNHNS and CDR2 SASEGT. The CDR3 region has the DNA TGTGCCAGCAGCCCAGGGACAGGGCGCAATCAGCCCCAGCATTTT. Translation: CASSPGTGRNQPQHF.

The rearrangement uses TRBV6-4 and TRBJ1-1; 8 bases fit TRBD1. The length of the CDR3 is 13 residues. The V gene end was trimmed by 4 bases and the J gene end by 4 bases; junction bases not matched to a gene: 2. CDR1 is MRHNA and CDR2 is SNTAGT in the germline V gene. CDR3 nucleotides: TGTGCCAGCAGTGCGGGACAGGCCACTGAAGCTTTCTTT. Its protein product is CASSAGQATEAFF.

The chain uses TRBV6-1 and TRBJ1-1; possible D gene TRBD1, 5 bases. This CDR3 is 17 amino acids long. Germline CDR1 MNHNS, CDR2 SASEGT. V was shortened by 2 bases and J by 0 bases, with 16 bases between the two germline ends. The CDR3 protein is CASSEPQGRLLNTEAFF. CDR3 bases: TGTGCCAGCAGTGAACCTCAGGGTCGGTTACTGAACACTGAAGCTTTCTTT.

The chain is built from TRBV14 and TRBJ2-1; D is possibly TRBD2 (5 bases). Germline values: CDR1 SGHDN, CDR2 FVKESK. V gave up 0 bases and J gave up 9 bases, with 15 bases separating them. This CDR3 comprises 15 residues. CDR3 residues: CASSQDPPGIGEQFF. In DNA form, the CDR3 reads TGTGCCAGCAGCCAAGATCCCCCGGGAATAGGTGAGCAGTTCTTC.

CDR3 nucleotides: TGTGCCAGCAGCTTTAATTCAGGGGCTAGCGGGGGGGAGACCCAGTACTTC. Residues: CASSFNSGASGGETQYF. The rearrangement links TRBV7-2 to TRBJ2-5, with 11 bases fitting TRBD2. This CDR3 is 17 amino acids long. Trimming cost V 3 bases and J 5 bases; bases outside gene matches: 11. Germline values: CDR1 SGHTA, CDR2 FQGNSA.

The chain joins TRBV29-1 to TRBJ2-5, with D maybe TRBD1 (6 bases). The germline V and J ends were trimmed by 8 bases and 5 bases, with 18 bases remaining between them. CDR1 and CDR2 (germline): SQVTM, ANQGSEA. CDR3 length: 13 amino acids. CDR3 nucleotides: TGCAGCTCCATGATGGGGGCAGGGGAGACCCAGTACTTC. It translates to CSSMMGAGETQYF. The entire variable domain, with the rest obtained from reference TRBV29-1 and TRBJ2-5, is as follows: SAVISQKPSRDICQRGTSLTIQCQVDSQVTMMFWYRQQPGQSLTLIATANQGSEATYESGFVIDKFPISRPNLTFSTLTVSNMSPEDSSIYLCSSMMGAGETQYFGPGTRLLVL.

This clone was counted a single time. The chain recombines TRBV2 with TRBJ1-1; D gene uncertain. The length of the CDR3 is 14 residues. V was clipped by 6 bases and J by 3 bases, with 14 bases between them. The germline V gene has CDR1 SNHLY and CDR2 FYNNEI. This CDR3 is CASSKGWADTEAFF. The CDR3 DNA reads TGTGCCAGCAGCAAGGGTTGGGCGGACACTGAAGCTTTCTTT.

The chain couples TRBV4-1 to TRBJ1-5, with 7 bases that match TRBD1. CDR1 is MGHRA and CDR2 is YSYEKL in the germline V gene. The CDR3 contains 15 residues. J was trimmed by 5 bases and V by 3 bases; bases with no gene match: 7. The CDR3 sequence is CASSHLDREYQPQHF. CDR3 sequence (DNA): TGCGCCAGCAGCCACTTAGACAGGGAATATCAGCCCCAGCATTTT.

V and J are TRBV7-8 and TRBJ2-5; D ambiguous. With 0 bases removed from V and 2 bases from J, the gap between germline ends came to 10 bases. The germline gives CDR1 SGHVS, CDR2 FQNEAQ. The CDR3 consists of 15 residues. CDR3 coding DNA: TGTGCCAGCAGCTTAGCGTCGGGCGAGCAAGAGACCCAGTACTTC. As protein: CASSLASGEQETQYF.

This clone turned up a few times. The chain recombines TRBV13 with TRBJ2-5; either TRBD1 or TRBD2 may supply D (5 bases each). The germline V and J ends were trimmed by 3 bases and 1 base, with 9 bases remaining between them. Germline V gene sequence: CDR1 PRHDT, CDR2 FYEKMQ (reference sequence). CDR3 length: 14 residues. CDR3 protein: CASSFAGAQETQYF. The CDR3, as DNA: TGTGCCAGCAGCTTTGCCGGGGCCCAAGAGACCCAGTACTTC.

The chain carries TRBV11-2 and TRBJ1-2, with 8 bases matching TRBD1. J lost 8 bases, V lost 5 bases, and 10 bases had no gene match. The CDR3 loop spans 14 amino acids. Germline V gene sequence: CDR1 SGHAT, CDR2 FQNNGV. The CDR3 sequence is CASSLQGGVAGYTF. CDR3 nucleotides: TGTGCCAGCAGCCTACAGGGGGGGGTGGCGGGCTACACCTTC.

The gene calls are TRBV6-5 and TRBJ1-2, with TRBD1 as a possible D gene (6 bases). Trimming left V 6 bases short and J 5 bases short, with 16 bases between. The CDR3 sequence is 14 residues long. Germline V gives CDR1 MNHEY, CDR2 SVGAGI. The CDR3 DNA sequence: TGTGCCAGCAGCATCGTTGGGGGCGAGTATGGCTACACCTTC. Its translation is CASSIVGGEYGYTF.

This chain uses TRBV5-1 with TRBJ1-1; no clear D. Between the trimmed V and J ends, which lost 4 bases and 1 base, there was a span of 17 bases. The CDR3 has 16 residues. The germline CDR1 and CDR2 sequences are SGHRS and YFSETQ. The CDR3 loop is CASSPNERVPNTEAFF. DNA of the CDR3: TGCGCCAGCAGCCCCAATGAGAGAGTCCCGAACACTGAAGCTTTCTTT.

The chain recombines TRBV29-1 with TRBJ2-5; 10 bases align to TRBD2. This CDR3 has 15 residues. CDR1 is SQVTM, CDR2 ANQGSEA, per germline. V lost 1 base and J lost 0; bases outside the gene matches: 2. Here the CDR3 DNA reads TGCAGCGTTGAAGGTCTAGCGGGAGACCAAGAGACCCAGTACTTC. It is translated as CSVEGLAGDQETQYF.

V is TRBV7-9 and J is TRBJ2-5, with 14 positions matching TRBD2. With 5 bases clipped from V and 0 bases from J, the junction kept 5 bases outside the gene matches. The CDR3 totals 17 residues. Germline values: CDR1 SEHNR, CDR2 FQNEAQ (reference sequence). CDR3: CASSGTSGGSYQETQYF. The CDR3 DNA follows: TGTGCCAGCAGCGGGACTAGCGGGGGCTCGTACCAAGAGACCCAGTACTTC.

Concerning this clone: One end of the junction varies from germline; a read error may be responsible. The chain has TRBV5-4 and TRBJ1-2; 7 bases line up with TRBD1. This CDR3 spans 13 amino acids. Germline values: CDR1 SGHNT, CDR2 YYREEE (reference sequence). CDR3 DNA: TGCAGTACGCGACAGGGCATAGACTATGGCTACACCTTC. Translation gives CSTRQGIDYGYTF.

V is TRBV11-3 and J is TRBJ2-4; D may be TRBD1 (5 bases). The CDR3 extends over 17 amino acids. Germline values: CDR1 SGHNT, CDR2 YENEEA. Trimming removed 6 bases from V and 0 bases from J, with 18 bases in between. The CDR3 coding sequence is TGTGCCAGCAGTCCGGTTCGACAGAGTCTAGCCAAAAACATTCAGTACTTC. This codes for CASSPVRQSLAKNIQYF.

This chain links TRBV5-1 with TRBJ1-2, with D perhaps matching TRBD1 (6 bases). Trimming took off 9 bases at V and 5 bases at J, with 20 bases between the two ends. CDR3 length: 14 residues. CDR1 and CDR2 from the germline V gene are SGHRS and YFSETQ. The DNA of the CDR3 is TGCGCCACCAAGAGAGGGGGGGAGTCTTATGGCTACACCTTC. It translates to CATKRGGESYGYTF.

This clone was detected only once. The chain employs TRBV18 and TRBJ1-1; TRBD1 agrees at 8 bases. The CDR3 is 14 residues long. Trimming at V came to 4 bases and at J to 3 bases, leaving 4 bases not matched to a gene. Germline V CDR1 and CDR2: KGHSH, LQKENI. The CDR3 bases are TGTGCCAGCTCACTGGACAGGGAGGACACTGAAGCTTTCTTT. This encodes CASSLDREDTEAFF.

The chain couples TRBV18 to TRBJ2-7; perhaps TRBD1 as D (5 bases). Germline V lookup: CDR1 KGHSH, CDR2 LQKENI. The CDR3 totals 13 residues. V was shortened by 2 bases and J by 3 bases, with 8 bases between the two germline ends. DNA of the CDR3: TGTGCCAGCTCACCAGACAGTAACTACGAGCAGTACTTC. As protein: CASSPDSNYEQYF.